The table lists the clone carrying this TCR beta chain with a few counts. Its antigen is currently unknown. Both 60 Vbeta primers and 13 Jbeta primers went into the PCR. Profiling relied on immunoSEQ multiplex PCR, and the TCRdb table lists in-frame clones only, not all of them. The sample consists of approximately 150,000 clones, about a tenth of them appearing once. This entry is derived from a study of cytomegalovirus exposure and HLA in healthy donors. At the level of the study: Earlier, 90 million to 140 million unique TCR beta sequences were recovered from about 200 million T cells by an analysis.

Each donor's status was that of a healthy bone marrow donor. CDR1 is MNHEY and CDR2 is SMNVEV in the germline V gene (reference sequence). The CDR3 covers 13 residues. The V segment lost 6 bases and the J segment 2 bases; nucleotides outside the gene matches: 3. Study-level findings and limits: Specificity for CMV antigens was confirmed in vitro for a few of the CMV-associated chains. A link between a missense DCLRE1C variant and TCR beta V- and J-gene trimming emerged from a later analysis.

The receptor comes from a male donor in good health and CMV-seronegative. This rearrangement joins TRBV27 to TRBJ1-2, with 7 bases aligning to TRBD1. The sample taken for sequencing was PBMCs. The CDR3 nucleotides are TGTGCCAGCAGACCGACAGGGAACTATGGCTACACCTTC. Protein product: CASRPTGNYGYTF.